Shown below are 14 T cell receptor beta chains from a single sample sequenced in a study of OX40 agonist ivuxolimab in advanced cancers. Only in-frame clones appear in the TCRdb table, and some are missing; sequencing was by immunoSEQ multiplex PCR. The sample includes around 69,000 clones, roughly nine tenths of them seen just once. Sequenced material: CD4+ or CD8+ T cells sorted from blood, taken in a trial of the OX40 agonist ivuxolimab. The receptors stem from an adult with an advanced solid tumor such as melanoma, head and neck, liver or kidney cancer.

The CDR3 reads CASSFVLAGGPSYNEQFF. CDR3 DNA: TGTGCCAGCAGTTTTGTACTAGCGGGAGGCCCCTCCTACAATGAGCAGTTCTTC. This chain links TRBV28 with TRBJ2-1; 12 nucleotides match TRBD2. CDR3 length equals 18 residues. The V gene's germline CDR1 is MDHEN and CDR2 SYDVKM. V lost 3 bases and J lost 0; bases outside the gene matches: 6. The entire variable domain, with the rest obtained from reference TRBV28 and TRBJ2-1, is as follows: DVKVTQSSRYLVKRTGEKVFLECVQDMDHENMFWYRQDPGLGLRLIYFSYDVKMKEKGDIPEGYSVSREKKERFSLILESASTNQTSMYLCASSFVLAGGPSYNEQFFGPGTRLTVL.

V usage is TRBV27 and J usage is TRBJ2-4; a weak D match, TRBD2 (5 bases). V gave up 6 bases and J gave up 0 bases, with 12 bases separating them. The CDR3 runs to 15 residues. CDR1 and CDR2 from the germline V gene are MNHEY and SMNVEV (reference sequence). This CDR3 reads CASRRLPIAKNIQYF. In DNA, the CDR3 is TGTGCCAGCAGACGACTACCTATAGCCAAAAACATTCAGTACTTC.

V and J are TRBV30 and TRBJ1-5; D is possibly TRBD1 (5 bases). This CDR3 has 14 amino acids. Germline V gene lookup returns CDR1 GTSNPN and CDR2 SVGIG (reference sequence). V was pared by 2 bases and J by 3 bases, with 11 bases between. Here the CDR3 DNA reads TGTGCCTGGAGTTTAGGGGATACCAATCAGCCCCAGCATTTT. Translation gives CAWSLGDTNQPQHF.

The V and J genes are TRBV18 and TRBJ2-1; 7 bases are shared with TRBD2. This CDR3 is 17 amino acids long. Germline V gene data show CDR1 as KGHSH and CDR2 as LQKENI. V lost 6 bases and J lost 1; bases outside the gene matches: 12. Here the CDR3 DNA reads TGTGCCAGCTCCCCTCAGATCGAGCGGGATTCCTACAATGAGCAGTTCTTC. Amino acids: CASSPQIERDSYNEQFF.

The rearrangement joins TRBV27 to TRBJ2-7; D possibly matches TRBD1 or TRBD2 (5 bases each). CDR1 and CDR2 from the germline V gene are MNHEY and SMNVEV (reference sequence). V gave up 5 bases and J gave up 0 bases, with 14 bases separating them. The CDR3 sequence is 15 residues long. CDR3 sequence: CASSPLGPSSYEQYF. The CDR3 nucleotides read TGTGCCAGCAGTCCTCTGGGACCGAGCTCCTACGAGCAGTACTTC.

This chain links TRBV4-1 with TRBJ1-2; tentative D call: TRBD1 (6 bases). The CDR3 is 14 amino acids. The V gene lost 1 base and the J gene lost 8 bases, with 14 bases spanning the gap. From germline, CDR1 is MGHRA and CDR2 YSYEKL. The CDR3 nucleotides read TGCGCCAGCAGCCAAGCTTCAGGGGCGGGGGGCTACACCTTC. As protein: CASSQASGAGGYTF.

The J gene is TRBJ1-1, the V gene TRBV18; maybe TRBD1 (5 bases). From germline, CDR1 is KGHSH and CDR2 LQKENI. Trimming removed 4 bases from V and 1 base from J, with 10 bases in between. The CDR3 spans 14 residues. CDR3 DNA sequence: TGTGCCAGCTCACTTGCCGGGGGGAACACTGAAGCTTTCTTT. Protein sequence: CASSLAGGNTEAFF. The whole variable domain, remainder taken from reference TRBV18 and TRBJ1-1, is NAGVMQNPRHLVRRRGQEARLRCSPMKGHSHVYWYRQLPEEGLKFMVYLQKENIIDESGMPKERFSAEFPKEGPSILRIQQVVRGDSAAYFCASSLAGGNTEAFFGQGTRLTVV.

The gene calls are TRBV5-8 and TRBJ2-7; 8 nucleotides match TRBD2. The CDR3 loop spans 14 amino acids. The junction had 5 bases not matched to a gene; V was cut back by 2 bases and J by 4 bases. The germline V gene has CDR1 SGHTS and CDR2 YDEGEE. The CDR3 DNA is TGTGCCAGCAGCTTAGCGGGAGTGGGATACGAGCAGTACTTC. It translates to CASSLAGVGYEQYF.

The DNA of the CDR3 is TGTGCCACCAGCACGGGCCCGGGGCCCTACGAGCAGTACTTC. Protein product: CATSTGPGPYEQYF. The rearrangement uses TRBV15 and TRBJ2-7; D tentatively reads TRBD1 or TRBD2 (5 bases each). This CDR3 contains 14 residues. Trimming removed 4 bases from V and 2 bases from J, with 12 bases in between. Germline CDR1 and CDR2: LNHNV and YYDKDF (reference sequence).

The genes are TRBV9 and TRBJ2-1; D call uncertain. The germline V and J ends were trimmed by 2 bases and 9 bases, with 18 bases remaining between them. Germline CDR1 SGDLS, CDR2 YYNGEE. The CDR3 extends over 15 amino acids. CDR3: CASSVLMGSNGEQFF. CDR3 nucleotide sequence: TGTGCCAGCAGCGTTTTGATGGGTTCGAACGGTGAGCAGTTCTTC.

This chain uses TRBV4-2 with TRBJ2-7; D is undetermined. The CDR3 length is 12 residues. Trimming took off 4 bases at V and 5 bases at J, with 9 bases between the two ends. The germline gives CDR1 LGHNA, CDR2 YNFKEQ. Written as DNA, the CDR3 is TGTGCCAGCAGCCCGAGTTTGGACGAGCAGTACTTC. Its translation: CASSPSLDEQYF.

This chain connects TRBV27 to TRBJ1-2; weak D call: TRBD1 (6 bases). CDR1 and CDR2 from the germline V gene are MNHEY and SMNVEV (reference sequence). Between the trimmed V and J ends, which lost 4 bases and 1 base, there was a span of 10 bases. This CDR3 contains 14 residues. The CDR3 nucleotides are TGTGCCAGCAGTTCCGGACAGTTTAACTATGGCTACACCTTC. It translates to CASSSGQFNYGYTF.

This rearrangement joins TRBV6-1 to TRBJ1-3; D is perhaps TRBD1 (6 bases). Trimming left V 0 bases short and J 3 bases short, with 6 bases between. From germline, CDR1 is MNHNS and CDR2 SASEGT. CDR3 length: 14 residues. The DNA for the CDR3 is TGTGCCAGCAGTGAAGCAGGGGGTGGAAACACCATATATTTT. This translates into CASSEAGGGNTIYF.

CDR3 nucleotide sequence: TGTGCCAGCAGTTACTCGAGAATGAACGGGGAGCTGTTTTTT. Its protein product is CASSYSRMNGELFF. The chain carries TRBV6-5 and TRBJ2-2, with D hard to call. Germline V gives CDR1 MNHEY, CDR2 SVGAGI. This CDR3 is 14 amino acids long. V was clipped by 0 bases and J by 7 bases, with 9 bases between them.